What follows are 14 T cell receptor beta chains derived from one specimen sequenced in a study of shared T cell receptors in the human thymus. The data were produced by immunoSEQ multiplex PCR, yet TCRdb's version contains in-frame clones alone and is incomplete. The sample lists roughly 660,000 clones; around nine tenths were seen once. These data were also filed under a second study, of human thymus T cells.

Material for sequencing was thymocytes. The receptors derive from a boy younger than two with a congenital heart defect.

V usage is TRBV27 and J usage is TRBJ2-7; 8 bases are a match to TRBD1. This CDR3 has 13 amino acids. V shed 3 bases and J 5 bases; nucleotides not matched to a gene: 3. Germline values: CDR1 MNHEY, CDR2 SMNVEV (reference sequence). CDR3 sequence reads: CASSFPGGHEQYF. In DNA form, the CDR3 reads TGTGCCAGCAGTTTTCCAGGGGGCCACGAGCAGTACTTC.

V gene TRBV28 combines with J gene TRBJ2-2; 11 nucleotides line up with TRBD2. Germline V gives CDR1 MDHEN, CDR2 SYDVKM. J was trimmed by 5 bases and V by 5 bases; bases with no gene match: 10. The CDR3 totals 17 residues. For the CDR3, the DNA is TGTGCCAGCAGTCCACTAGCGGGAGAAAGGAAAACCGGGGAGCTGTTTTTT. Residues: CASSPLAGERKTGELFF.

The CDR3 here is CAWSVDKVTVNTEAFF. In DNA form, the CDR3 reads TGTGCCTGGAGTGTAGACAAAGTGACGGTGAACACTGAAGCTTTCTTT. The chain links TRBV30 to TRBJ1-1; D unresolved. V was cut by 0 bases and J by 0 bases, with 14 bases left in between. Germline CDR1 GTSNPN, CDR2 SVGIG (reference sequence). The CDR3 is 16 amino acids.

This clone was observed once. The chain is built from TRBV6-4 and TRBJ2-7; 8 bases align to TRBD1. Germline V gene lookup returns CDR1 MRHNA and CDR2 SNTAGT. V dropped 10 bases and J dropped 4; count of bases not matched to a gene: 6. This CDR3 region has 12 residues. The CDR3 DNA is TGTGCCACCAAGGACAGGGAGTACGAGCAGTACTTC. Translating gives CATKDREYEQYF.

This chain joins TRBV14 and TRBJ2-7; 9 bases match TRBD1. The CDR3 covers 14 residues. The germline CDR1 and CDR2 sequences are SGHDN and FVKESK. Trimming removed 2 bases from V and 5 bases from J; junction bases left unmatched: 4. For the CDR3, the DNA is TGTGCCAGCAGCCAAACTACAGGGGGCGACGAGCAGTACTTC. Amino acids: CASSQTTGGDEQYF.

J is TRBJ2-7 and V is TRBV28, with 8 bases aligning to TRBD1. Trimming removed 2 bases from V and 2 bases from J; junction bases left unmatched: 5. Germline assignment: CDR1 MDHEN and CDR2 SYDVKM. The CDR3 has 15 residues. CDR3 DNA: TGTGCCAGCAGTTTAGGCTGGGGACAGGCCTACGAGCAGTACTTC. It specifies CASSLGWGQAYEQYF.

The chain has TRBV14 and TRBJ2-7; 8 bases agree with TRBD2. Germline loops: CDR1 SGHDN, CDR2 FVKESK. This CDR3 has 17 residues. Trimming cost V 0 bases and J 3 bases; bases outside gene matches: 10. CDR3 bases: TGTGCCAGCAGCCAAGAAGCGGTGGGGAGCGGGGGCTACGAGCAGTACTTC. Its translation: CASSQEAVGSGGYEQYF.

V and J are TRBV29-1 and TRBJ2-3, with 10 bases aligning to TRBD2. V was clipped by 3 bases and J by 3 bases; unmatched bases: 12. The CDR3 is 17 amino acids. Germline values: CDR1 SQVTM, CDR2 ANQGSEA. Here the CDR3 DNA reads TGCAGCGTTGATCGGCCTAGCGGGAGTGAGGATACAGATACGCAGTATTTT. This sequence encodes CSVDRPSGSEDTDTQYF.

The chain couples TRBV30 to TRBJ2-7; 8 bases are shared with TRBD1. In germline, CDR1 is GTSNPN, CDR2 SVGIG (reference sequence). After removal of 1 base from V and 2 bases from J, the junction contained 13 bases not matched to a gene. The CDR3 runs 17 residues. Here the CDR3 DNA reads TGTGCCTGGAGTGCTCGCTCTCCGGGACAGGCTCCCTACGAGCAGTACTTC. It yields the protein CAWSARSPGQAPYEQYF.

Turning to this clone: One end of the junction fails to match germline, which may point to a read error. The sample has other DNA sequences that encode this CDR3 too. V gene TRBV4-1 combines with J gene TRBJ2-3; 9 nucleotides line up with TRBD2. Germline V lookup: CDR1 MGHRA, CDR2 YSYEKL. The CDR3 consists of 18 residues. CDR3: CASSQVGSGSDVADTQYF. The DNA of the CDR3 is TGCGCCAGTAGCCAAGTCGGTAGCGGGAGTGATGTCGCAGATACGCAGTATTTT.

The chain combines TRBV19 with TRBJ1-4; 12 bases fit TRBD1. The junction had 13 bases not matched to a gene; V was cut back by 5 bases and J by 3 bases. The CDR3 spans 19 residues. The germline V gene has CDR1 LNHDA and CDR2 SQIVND (reference sequence). CDR3 coding DNA: TGTGCCAGTAGTTCCCCCCGGGACAGGGGGCGAAAGGCTAATGAAAAACTGTTTTTT. Encoded protein: CASSSPRDRGRKANEKLFF.

The rearrangement links TRBV7-9 to TRBJ2-3; D is perhaps TRBD2 (6 bases). Germline V lookup: CDR1 SEHNR, CDR2 FQNEAQ (reference sequence). The CDR3 length is 15 residues. Trimming took off 3 bases at V and 6 bases at J, with 16 bases between the two ends. The CDR3, as DNA: TGTGCCAGCAGCTTTGAGCGGGTACACCTCGATACGCAGTATTTT. This gives the protein CASSFERVHLDTQYF.

The V and J genes are TRBV12-5 and TRBJ2-1; the D is unclear. The CDR3 sequence is 15 residues long. Germline V gene data show CDR1 as LGHNT and CDR2 as FRNRAP. Trimming cost V 3 bases and J 0 bases, with 9 bases left between them. The CDR3 reads CASGLASSSYNEQFF. As DNA, the CDR3 is TGTGCTAGTGGTTTAGCGTCGAGCTCCTACAATGAGCAGTTCTTC.

This chain uses TRBV21-1 with TRBJ2-2; the table's D gene call, TRBD1, was not cross checked with the DNA. TRBV21-1 represents a pseudogene. This CDR3 has 16 residues. The CDR3 region has the DNA TGTGCCAGCAGCATGACCGGGACAAAGAACACCGGGGAGCTGTTTTTT. Amino acid sequence: CASSMTGTKNTGELFF.